This T cell receptor beta chain was observed in a study of patients and donors after allogeneic stem cell transplantation (dated by TCRdb to 2020 to 2022). About this clonotype: The antigen it recognizes is unknown. Base qualities are missing; no much larger clone stands one base away.

Receptor libraries were prepared by RT-PCR. The sequencing machine was a NextSeq 550. The public reads were quality trimmed at Q25 with fastp and then assembled into clones with MiXCR by TCRdb, keeping productive beta chains. One record per CDR3 amino acid sequence lists the most common genes and DNA. In this sample the table shows fewer than 250,000 distinct CDR3 sequences, around 14% of which occur a single time. The ten largest clonotypes hold around 10% of the sample. Per the germline V gene, SGHVS is the CDR1 and FNYEAQ is the CDR2. V is cut back by 2 bases and J by 7 bases, with 7 bases in the junction unmatched. The CDR3 goes from the cysteine to the phenylalanine over 15 residues. Only the CDR3 DNA is retained, 45 bases long and in frame from the first base.

The material sequenced was blood, either unsorted or a sorted T cell fraction (not recorded which). The chain uses TRBV7-6 and TRBJ2-7; TRBD2 aligns with 11 central bases. The clonotype comes from a human donor who was either an allogeneic HSCT recipient or a stem cell or donor lymphocyte infusion donor (not recorded which). It is not recorded whose cells these are; they may come from a transplant donor. The CDR3 loop reads CASSLTLAGGREQYF. The DNA is as follows: TGTGCCAGCAGCTTAACGCTAGCGGGAGGCAGAGAGCAGTACTTC.